This T cell receptor beta chain was observed in a study of blood T cells in healthy people across ages. Isolation recovered at least 6.5 million PBMCs from every sample. Notes on this clonotype: Its matching antigen is unknown.

The ends lost 1 base at V and 9 bases at J; junction bases unmatched: 1. CDR1 is SGHDN, CDR2 FVKESK, per germline. The CDR3 extends over 14 amino acids. With a J-beta primer mix and a sample-barcoded 5' primer, a second PCR ran roughly 7 to 11 cycles. TCRdb passed the 5' RACE reads through MiXCR, listing each CDR3 protein once. The sample yields 1.5 million or so distinct CDR3 sequences, 42% seen once. Study results and caveats: Per million T cells, the diversity of TCR beta decreased roughly linearly as age advanced.

This chain connects TRBV14 to TRBJ2-2; 11 nucleotides align to TRBD1. This receptor was identified in a woman younger than 30 in good health. Material: blood. The CDR3 DNA follows: TGTGCCAGCAGCCAAGGGACAGGGGGCAGGGAGCTGTTTTTT. Its protein product is CASSQGTGGRELFF.